Sequencing of this T cell receptor beta chain was carried out in a study of blood T cells in healthy people across ages. Looking at the study overall: Per two T cells, template switching captured roughly one barcoded beta molecule. Study conclusions and caveats: There were more naive CD4+ cells and higher diversity in long-lived donors than in aged donors.

CDR3 length equals 12 residues. The germline CDR1 and CDR2 sequences are DFQATT and SNEGSKA (reference sequence). V was clipped by 1 base and J by 6 bases, with 10 bases between them. As to this clonotype: Antigen specificity is unknown.

Together with a sample-barcoded 5' primer, a J-beta primer mix was included in a second PCR lasting roughly 6 to 12 cycles. One entry per CDR3 protein results from TCRdb running MiXCR on the 5' RACE reads. The sample holds 850,000 to 1,000,000 distinct CDR3 sequences; just over 50% are singletons and the top ten take about a fifth. The material sequenced was blood. This clonotype originated in a woman aged 60 to 75 in good health. The rearrangement uses TRBV20-1 and TRBJ2-7; tentative D call: TRBD2 (5 bases). DNA of the CDR3: TGCAGTGCTAGAGCCGGGATGGTCGAGCAGTACTTC. Residues: CSARAGMVEQYF.